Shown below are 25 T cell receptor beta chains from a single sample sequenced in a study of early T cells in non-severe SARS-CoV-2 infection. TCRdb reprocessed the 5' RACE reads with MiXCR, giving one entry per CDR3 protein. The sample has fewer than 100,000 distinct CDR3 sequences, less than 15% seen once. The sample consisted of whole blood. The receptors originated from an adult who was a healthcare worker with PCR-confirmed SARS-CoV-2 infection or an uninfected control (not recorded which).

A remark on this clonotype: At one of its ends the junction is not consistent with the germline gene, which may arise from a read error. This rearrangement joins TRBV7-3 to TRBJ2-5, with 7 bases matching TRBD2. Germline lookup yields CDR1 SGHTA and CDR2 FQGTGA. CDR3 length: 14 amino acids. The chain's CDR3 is CPSSPLGGGETQYF. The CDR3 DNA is TGTCCCAGCAGCCCCCTGGGGGGAGGGGAGACCCAGTACTTC.

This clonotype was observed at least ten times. CDR3 DNA: TGTGCCAGCTCACCTGGGACAGGGCGCAATGAAAAACTGTTTTTT. Translating gives CASSPGTGRNEKLFF. The chain uses TRBV18 and TRBJ1-4, with TRBD1 matching over 9 bases. V lost 3 bases to trimming and J lost 5 bases; unmatched junction nucleotides: 4. Germline V gives CDR1 KGHSH, CDR2 LQKENI. The CDR3 is 15 amino acids.

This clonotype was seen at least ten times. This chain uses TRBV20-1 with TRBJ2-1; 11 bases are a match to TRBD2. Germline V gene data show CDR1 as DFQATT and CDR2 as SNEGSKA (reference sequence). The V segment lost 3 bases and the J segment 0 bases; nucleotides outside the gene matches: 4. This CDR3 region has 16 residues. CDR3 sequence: CSARASGGSSYNEQFF. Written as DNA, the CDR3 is TGCAGTGCTAGGGCTAGCGGGGGGAGCTCCTACAATGAGCAGTTCTTC.

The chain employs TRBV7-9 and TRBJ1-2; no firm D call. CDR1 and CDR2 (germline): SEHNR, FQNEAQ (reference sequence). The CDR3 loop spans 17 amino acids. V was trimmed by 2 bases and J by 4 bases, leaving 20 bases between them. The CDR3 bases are TGTGCCAGCAGCTTATCCGGTTCGTCTGGCCTTGGCTATGGCTACACCTTC. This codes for CASSLSGSSGLGYGYTF.

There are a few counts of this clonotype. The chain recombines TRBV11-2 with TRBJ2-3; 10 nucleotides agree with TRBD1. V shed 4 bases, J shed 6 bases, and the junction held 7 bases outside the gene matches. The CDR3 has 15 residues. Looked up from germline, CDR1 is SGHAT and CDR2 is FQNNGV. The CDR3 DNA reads TGTGCCAGCAGCTACGACAGGGGGCGCCGGGATACGCAGTATTTT. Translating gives CASSYDRGRRDTQYF.

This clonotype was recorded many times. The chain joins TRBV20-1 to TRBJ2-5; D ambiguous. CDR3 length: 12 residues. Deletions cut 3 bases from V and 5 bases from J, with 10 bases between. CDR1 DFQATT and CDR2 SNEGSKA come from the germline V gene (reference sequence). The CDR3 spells CSASGDLETQYF. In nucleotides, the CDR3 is TGCAGTGCTAGTGGGGATTTGGAGACCCAGTACTTC.

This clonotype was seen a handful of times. In DNA, the CDR3 is TGCGCCAGCAATAGCGGGGGGCTATACAATGAGCAGTTCTTC. Translated: CASNSGGLYNEQFF. J is TRBJ2-1 and V is TRBV5-1, with 10 bases matching TRBD2. With V trimmed by 6 bases and J by 4 bases, 4 bases remained unmatched. In germline, CDR1 is SGHRS, CDR2 YFSETQ. The CDR3 totals 14 residues.

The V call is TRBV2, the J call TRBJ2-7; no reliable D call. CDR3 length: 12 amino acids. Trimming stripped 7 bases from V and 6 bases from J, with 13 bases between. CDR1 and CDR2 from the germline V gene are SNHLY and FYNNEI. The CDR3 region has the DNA TGTGCCAGCACCAGGAGAAGCAGCGAGCAGTACTTC. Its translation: CASTRRSSEQYF.

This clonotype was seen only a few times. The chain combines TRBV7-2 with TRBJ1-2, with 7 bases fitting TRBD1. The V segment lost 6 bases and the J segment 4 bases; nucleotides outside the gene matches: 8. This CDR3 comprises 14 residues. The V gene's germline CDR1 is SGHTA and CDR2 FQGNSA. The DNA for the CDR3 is TGTGCCAGCAGAAATGACAGGGCCGGCTATGGCTACACCTTC. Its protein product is CASRNDRAGYGYTF.

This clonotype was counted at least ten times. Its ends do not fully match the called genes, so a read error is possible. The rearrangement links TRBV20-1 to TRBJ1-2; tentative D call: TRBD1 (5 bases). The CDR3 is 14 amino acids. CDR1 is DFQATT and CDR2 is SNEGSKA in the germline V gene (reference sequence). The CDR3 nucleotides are TGCAGTGCTCCTGTTTCGACAGCTAAATATGGCTACACCTTC. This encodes CSAPVSTAKYGYTF.

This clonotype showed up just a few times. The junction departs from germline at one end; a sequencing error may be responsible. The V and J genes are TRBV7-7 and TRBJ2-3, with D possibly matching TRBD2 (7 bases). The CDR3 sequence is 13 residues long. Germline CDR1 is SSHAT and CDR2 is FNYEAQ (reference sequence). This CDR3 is CASSLGGADTQYF. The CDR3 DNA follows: TGTGCTAGCAGCTTAGGGGGGGCAGATACGCAGTATTTT.

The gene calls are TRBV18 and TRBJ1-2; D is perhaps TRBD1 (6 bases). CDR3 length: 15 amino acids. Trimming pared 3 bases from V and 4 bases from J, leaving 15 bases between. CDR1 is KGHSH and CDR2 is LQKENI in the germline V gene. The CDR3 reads CASSPTNRVFYGYTF. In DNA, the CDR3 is TGTGCCAGCTCACCTACCAACAGGGTTTTCTATGGCTACACCTTC.

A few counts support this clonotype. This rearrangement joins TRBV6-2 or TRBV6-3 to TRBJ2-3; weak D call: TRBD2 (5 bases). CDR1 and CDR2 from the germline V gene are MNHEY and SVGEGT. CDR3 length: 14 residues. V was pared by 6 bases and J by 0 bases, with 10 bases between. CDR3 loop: CASSATTSTDTQYF. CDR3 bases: TGTGCCAGCAGCGCGACTACAAGCACAGATACGCAGTATTTT.

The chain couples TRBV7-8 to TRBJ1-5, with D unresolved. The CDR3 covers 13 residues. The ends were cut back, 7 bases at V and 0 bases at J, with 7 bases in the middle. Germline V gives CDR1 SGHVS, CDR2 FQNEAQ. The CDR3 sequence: CASTETSNQPQHF. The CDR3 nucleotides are TGTGCCAGCACAGAAACTAGCAATCAGCCCCAGCATTTT. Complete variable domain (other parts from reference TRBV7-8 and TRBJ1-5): GAGVSQSPRYKVAKRGQDVALRCDPISGHVSLFWYQQALGQGPEFLTYFQNEAQLDKSGLPSDRFFAERPEGSVSTLKIQRTQQEDSAVYLCASTETSNQPQHFGDGTRLSIL.

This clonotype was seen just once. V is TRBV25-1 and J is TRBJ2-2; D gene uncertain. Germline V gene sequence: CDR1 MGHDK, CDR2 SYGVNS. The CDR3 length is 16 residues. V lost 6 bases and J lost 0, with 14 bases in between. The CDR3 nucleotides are TGTGCCAGCAGGGAAATGAGGATTTCGAACACCGGGGAGCTGTTTTTT. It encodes CASREMRISNTGELFF.

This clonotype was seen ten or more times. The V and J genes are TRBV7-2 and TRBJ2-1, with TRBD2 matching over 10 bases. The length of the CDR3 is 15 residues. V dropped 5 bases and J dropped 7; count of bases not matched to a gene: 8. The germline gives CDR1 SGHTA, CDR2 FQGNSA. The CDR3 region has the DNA TGTGCCAGCAGCCCCGAGGCAGCGGGGGGGAATGAGCAGTTCTTC. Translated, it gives CASSPEAAGGNEQFF.

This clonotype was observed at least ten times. CDR3 amino acids: CASTEGRGRTDTQYF. The CDR3 nucleotides are TGTGCCAGCACGGAGGGAAGGGGAAGGACAGATACGCAGTATTTT. The V gene is TRBV2, the J gene TRBJ2-3; possibly TRBD2 for D (6 bases). CDR3 length equals 15 residues. Germline CDR1 SNHLY, CDR2 FYNNEI. V was pared by 7 bases and J by 3 bases, with 17 bases between.

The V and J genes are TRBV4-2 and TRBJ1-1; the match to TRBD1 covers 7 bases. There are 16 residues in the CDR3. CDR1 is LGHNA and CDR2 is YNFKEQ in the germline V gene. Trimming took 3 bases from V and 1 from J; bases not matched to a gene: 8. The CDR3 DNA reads TGTGCCAGCAGCCACCCACGCGGACAGGCGAACACTGAAGCTTTCTTT. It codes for CASSHPRGQANTEAFF.

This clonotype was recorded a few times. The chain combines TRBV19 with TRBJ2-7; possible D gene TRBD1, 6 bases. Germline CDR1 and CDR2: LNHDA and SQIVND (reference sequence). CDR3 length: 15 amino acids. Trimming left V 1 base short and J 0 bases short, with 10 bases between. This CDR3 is CASSIGRDISYEQYF. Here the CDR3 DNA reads TGTGCCAGTAGTATAGGCCGGGACATCTCCTACGAGCAGTACTTC. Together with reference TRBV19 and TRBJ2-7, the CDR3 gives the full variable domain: DGGITQSPKYLFRKEGQNVTLSCEQNLNHDAMYWYRQDPGQGLRLIYYSQIVNDFQKGDIAEGYSVSREKKESFPLTVTSAQKNPTAFYLCASSIGRDISYEQYFGPGTRLTVT.

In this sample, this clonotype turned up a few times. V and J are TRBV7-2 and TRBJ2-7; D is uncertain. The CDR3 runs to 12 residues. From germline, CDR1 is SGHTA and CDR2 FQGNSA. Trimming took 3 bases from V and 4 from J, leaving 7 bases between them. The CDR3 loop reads CASSLSEYEQYF. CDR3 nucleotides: TGTGCCAGCAGCTTGTCCGAATACGAGCAGTACTTC.

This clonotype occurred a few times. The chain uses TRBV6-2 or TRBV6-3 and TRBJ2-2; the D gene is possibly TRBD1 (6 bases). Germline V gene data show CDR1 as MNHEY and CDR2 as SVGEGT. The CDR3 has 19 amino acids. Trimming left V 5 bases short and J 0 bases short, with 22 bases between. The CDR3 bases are TGTGCCAGCAGTCCCCGTGGGCAGGGGCCTTTCGCGAACACCGGGGAGCTGTTTTTT. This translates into CASSPRGQGPFANTGELFF.

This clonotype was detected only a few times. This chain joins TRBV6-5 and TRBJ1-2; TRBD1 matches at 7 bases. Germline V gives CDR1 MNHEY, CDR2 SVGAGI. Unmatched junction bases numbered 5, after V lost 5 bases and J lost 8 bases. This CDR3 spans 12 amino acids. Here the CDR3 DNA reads TGTGCCAGCAGTCGACAGGGTGAGGGCTACACCTTC. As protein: CASSRQGEGYTF.

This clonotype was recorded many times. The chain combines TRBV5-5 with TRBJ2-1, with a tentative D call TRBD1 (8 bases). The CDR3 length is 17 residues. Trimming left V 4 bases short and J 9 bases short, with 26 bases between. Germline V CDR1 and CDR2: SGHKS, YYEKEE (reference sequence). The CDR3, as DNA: TGTGCCAGCAGCCCCTCGCGCCAACAGGGGGGGGGTGGTGAGCAGTTCTTC. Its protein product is CASSPSRQQGGGGEQFF. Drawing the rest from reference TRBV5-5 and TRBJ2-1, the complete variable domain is DAGVTQSPTHLIKTRGQQVTLRCSPISGHKSVSWYQQVLGQGPQFIFQYYEKEERGRGNFPDRFSARQFPNYSSELNVNALLLGDSALYLCASSPSRQQGGGGEQFFGPGTRLTVL.

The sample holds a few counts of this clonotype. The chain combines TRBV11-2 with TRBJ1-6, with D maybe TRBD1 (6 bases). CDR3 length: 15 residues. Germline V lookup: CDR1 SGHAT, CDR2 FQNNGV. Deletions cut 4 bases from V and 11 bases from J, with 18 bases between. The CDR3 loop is CASSYSGTSNPPLHF. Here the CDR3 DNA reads TGTGCCAGCAGCTATTCCGGGACAAGCAATCCACCCCTCCACTTT. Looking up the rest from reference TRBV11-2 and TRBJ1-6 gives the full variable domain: EAGVAQSPRYKIIEKRQSVAFWCNPISGHATLYWYQQILGQGPKLLIQFQNNGVVDDSQLPKDRFSAERLKGVDSTLKIQPAKLEDSAVYLCASSYSGTSNPPLHFGNGTRLTVT.

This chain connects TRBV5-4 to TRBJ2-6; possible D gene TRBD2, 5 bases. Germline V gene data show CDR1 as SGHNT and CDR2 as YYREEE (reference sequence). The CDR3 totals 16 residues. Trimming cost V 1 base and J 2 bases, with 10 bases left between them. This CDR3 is CASSLKTGTGANVLTF. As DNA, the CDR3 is TGTGCCAGCAGCTTGAAGACGGGGACTGGGGCCAACGTCCTGACTTTC.